This T cell receptor (beta chain) is from a study of Graves' ophthalmopathy and Graves' hyperthyroidism (dated by TCRdb to 2016 to 2019). General notes on the study: Hyperthyroidism was considered stable if no progression to ophthalmopathy occurred within 18 months of follow-up. The study used TCR beta repertoire signatures to distinguish Graves' ophthalmopathy from Graves' hyperthyroidism and to predict progression to ophthalmopathy. In total, over 130 blood samples were TCR-sequenced: some 43 ophthalmopathy, about 75 hyperthyroidism and some 17 hyperthyroidism-to-ophthalmopathy patients. To explore V-J signatures that separate ophthalmopathy from hyperthyroidism, a discovery set of fewer than 110 patients was enrolled, consisting of 43 with ophthalmopathy and some 59 with stable hyperthyroidism. The independent validation cohort included 18 hyperthyroidism patients plus 17 patients who later progressed from hyperthyroidism to ophthalmopathy. In a handful of hyperthyroidism patients, the T-cell repertoire of thyroid tissue was compared with the T-cell repertoire of blood. Once sampling was done, hyperthyroidism patients were given methimazole at a starting dose of 30 mg daily, while ophthalmopathy patients were given high-dose intravenous methylprednisolone. Beyond this particular receptor, the publication reports: No statistical method was used to set the sample size in advance, and the investigators knew which group each participant was assigned to. Most expanded thyroid clonotypes with frequency above 0.001 were also detected in blood, suggesting blood repertoires may reflect the thyroid immune response. In cross-validation, the 13-signature model distinguished ophthalmopathy from stable hyperthyroidism with 85% to 90% sensitivity and roughly 81% specificity, and in the test set the corresponding values were about 80% and 75%. In validation, the model predicted ophthalmopathy progression with more than 55% sensitivity and roughly 72% specificity; around twelve predicted patients were CT-confirmed with GO in a median of approximately 6.5 months.

Hyperthyroidism patients were newly diagnosed, were aged 18 to 65 years, and had a disease duration under 2 months. Patients with other autoimmune diseases, uncontrolled infections, pregnancy or lactation were excluded. Diagnosis relied on clinical symptoms, serum thyroxine, TRAb, thyroid ultrasound and orbital computed tomography. Total RNA was extracted using Trizol reagent, and RNA quality was checked on an Agilent 2100 Bioanalyzer. In regard to this clonotype: Its antigen has not been determined. The CDR3 does not close with the conserved phenylalanine or tryptophan, likely indicating a read error. It is unclear where the CDR3 begins or ends on the DNA, so no DNA is shown, and the CDR3 is as TCRdb lists it.

The CDR3 length is 15 residues, termini included. CDR1 and CDR2 were assigned from the germline V gene as SNHLY and FYNNEI. For repertoire sequencing, the TCR beta CDR3 regions were amplified from RNA transcripts. HTBI primers and the Qiagen OneStep RT-PCR kit were used in a first-round RT-PCR, which was followed by a second-round multiplex PCR, size selection and purification. Libraries were sequenced paired-end with 100 bp reads on an Illumina HiSeq2000. For the original study's pipeline: SOAPnuke was used to process the reads, removing any read that contained adapters or uncalled bases, had a mean Phred below 15, or lacked an exact match to the constant primer or identifier. COPE v1.2.5 was used to merge high-quality paired reads. Unique nucleotide sequences were defined as clonotypes and aligned to IMGT TRB V, D and J references using MiTCR v1.1. Only V-J combinations with frequency above 0.0001 were analysed, covering approximately 99% of repertoires. For each V-J combination, a TCR clonal expansion and chaos score was defined as F50 clonal expansion divided by the chaos observed in the TCRdist matrix. Features were reduced by Welch's t-statistics and random forest to roughly 14 V-J combinations, which fed a naive Bayes classifier. The Morisita-Horn index was used to measure how similar the thyroid and blood repertoires were. Clones were called with MiXCR by TCRdb after fastp trimmed the public reads at Q25, and only in-frame beta chains were retained. Entries that share a CDR3 protein sequence are merged under the most common genes and DNA. The V and J calls and clone size come from TCRdb's table, not from the authors' own analysis. This sample holds around 1,200,000 distinct CDR3 sequences; around a third were observed only once. The leading ten clones occupy 8.5% to 14% of the sample.

The sequence was collected from an adult man with Graves' hyperthyroidism. The chain links TRBV2 with TRBJ1-3. Material for sequencing was peripheral blood or thyroid tissue (not recorded which). The CDR3 is CASSPGGASGNTNTA.